This T cell receptor beta chain comes out of a study of CD8 T cells in Susac syndrome. TCR beta sequencing covered blood CD8+ and CD4+ T cells. The multiple sclerosis control group was made up of treatment-naive patients with stable or active relapsing-remitting disease. The RNA input was about 0.5 to 1 ug, and it was reverse transcribed with random hexamers. Amplification of TCR beta CDR3 was carried out by immunoSEQ multiplex PCR, which covered 54 Vbeta and 13 Jbeta segments. Via MiXCR, TCRdb re-called the immunoSEQ multiplex PCR reads, giving one row per CDR3 protein. This sample has a few hundred thousand distinct CDR3 sequences; 70% to 90% occur once, and the top ten carry 0.11%. Germline loops: CDR1 LGHNA, CDR2 YNFKEQ. V gave up 2 bases and J gave up 7 bases; unmatched junction bases: 10. The CDR3 consists of 16 residues.

V and J are TRBV4-2 and TRBJ2-1; TRBD1 aligns across 8 bases. This clonotype was sampled from a human donor with multiple sclerosis. The sequenced material came from CD8+ T cells from PBMCs. The CDR3 spells CASSQLTGQAGNEQFF. The CDR3 bases are TGTGCCAGCAGCCAACTCACGGGACAGGCTGGAAATGAGCAGTTCTTC.